This is a list of T cell receptor beta chains from one sample in a study of blood T cells in healthy people across ages. From the 5' RACE reads, TCRdb called clonotypes with MiXCR, one entry per CDR3 protein. The sample holds about 720,000 distinct CDR3 sequences, approximately 21% seen once. Sequencing input: blood. Receptors originate from a man aged 65 to 79 in good health. Both conserved end residues are part of each CDR3. D genes are given only for firm matches. Clone sizes are given selectively: once, few, many, or a class where the clone is expanded.

D gene: -
J gene: TRBJ2-5
V gene: TRBV6-6
clone size: few
CDR3 protein: CASVRDGLETQYF
CDR3 DNA: TGTGCCAGCGTGAGGGATGGCCTAGAGACCCAGTACTTC

D gene: -
J gene: TRBJ2-3
V gene: TRBV11-1
clone size: many
CDR3 protein: CASTKTLGSTDTQYF
CDR3 DNA: TGTGCCAGCACCAAGACGCTGGGTAGCACAGATACGCAGTATTTT

D gene: -
J gene: TRBJ1-4
V gene: TRBV5-6
clone size: -
CDR3 protein: CASSIRDGANEKLFF
CDR3 DNA: TGTGCCAGCAGCATCCGGGACGGAGCTAATGAAAAACTGTTTTTT

D gene: -
J gene: TRBJ2-2
V gene: TRBV7-2
clone size: few
CDR3 protein: CASSSVGGELFF
CDR3 DNA: TGTGCCAGCAGCTCGGTGGGCGGGGAGCTGTTTTTT

D gene: TRBD2
J gene: TRBJ2-7
V gene: TRBV3-1
clone size: -
CDR3 protein: CASSQRLAGDYEQYF
CDR3 DNA: TGTGCCAGCAGCCAACGACTAGCGGGGGACTACGAGCAGTACTTC

D gene: -
J gene: TRBJ1-1
V gene: TRBV20-1
clone size: few
CDR3 protein: CSASGALQNTEAFF
CDR3 DNA: TGCAGTGCCTCGGGAGCTCTCCAGAACACTGAAGCTTTCTTT

D gene: -
J gene: TRBJ2-1
V gene: TRBV20-1
clone size: -
CDR3 protein: CSATDPTPSYNEQFF
CDR3 DNA: TGCAGTGCTACGGACCCCACGCCATCCTACAATGAGCAGTTCTTC

D gene: TRBD2
J gene: TRBJ2-5
V gene: TRBV24-1
clone size: -
CDR3 protein: CATSDARTSGATQETQYF
CDR3 DNA: TGTGCCACCAGTGATGCCCGGACTAGCGGGGCAACGCAAGAGACCCAGTACTTT

D gene: TRBD1
J gene: TRBJ1-6
V gene: TRBV7-8
clone size: many
CDR3 protein: CASSFYGTGGGSPLHF
CDR3 DNA: TGTGCCAGCAGCTTCTATGGGACAGGGGGTGGGTCACCCCTCCACTTT

D gene: -
J gene: TRBJ2-1
V gene: TRBV5-1
clone size: few
CDR3 protein: CASSSQASNEQFF
CDR3 DNA: TGCGCCAGCAGCTCCCAAGCTTCCAATGAGCAGTTCTTC

D gene: -
J gene: TRBJ2-3
V gene: TRBV6-5
clone size: few
CDR3 protein: CASSYFWESTDTQYF
CDR3 DNA: TGTGCCAGCAGTTACTTTTGGGAATCCACAGATACGCAGTATTTT

D gene: -
J gene: TRBJ2-4
V gene: TRBV19
clone size: few
CDR3 protein: CASSISRADIQYF
CDR3 DNA: TGTGCCAGTAGTATATCTAGAGCGGACATTCAGTACTTC

D gene: TRBD1
J gene: TRBJ2-5
V gene: TRBV24-1
clone size: -
CDR3 protein: CATSDWDRQETQYF
CDR3 DNA: TGTGCCACCAGTGACTGGGACAGGCAAGAGACCCAGTACTTC

D gene: -
J gene: TRBJ2-5
V gene: TRBV4-1
clone size: few
CDR3 protein: CASSQDPTQYF
CDR3 DNA: TGCGCCAGCAGCCAAGATCCGACCCAGTACTTC

D gene: -
J gene: TRBJ2-2
V gene: TRBV10-2
clone size: -
CDR3 protein: CASRERPNTGELFF
CDR3 DNA: TGCGCCAGCAGGGAACGGCCGAACACCGGGGAGCTGTTTTTT

D gene: -
J gene: TRBJ2-5
V gene: TRBV6-2/TRBV6-3
clone size: -
CDR3 protein: CASARGQETQYF
CDR3 DNA: TGTGCCAGCGCCCGCGGCCAAGAGACCCAGTACTTC

D gene: -
J gene: TRBJ2-5
V gene: TRBV20-1
clone size: many
CDR3 protein: CSAARDEQYF
CDR3 DNA: TGCAGTGCTGCCCGGGATGAGCAGTACTTC

D gene: -
J gene: TRBJ1-1
V gene: TRBV6-2/TRBV6-3
clone size: -
CDR3 protein: CASSYNWGTEAFF
CDR3 DNA: TGTGCCAGCAGTTACAATTGGGGTACTGAAGCTTTCTTT

D gene: -
J gene: TRBJ2-7
V gene: TRBV18
clone size: -
CDR3 protein: CASSPNVLTGLGSYEQYF
CDR3 DNA: TGTGCCAGCTCACCCAACGTCCTAACAGGGTTAGGCTCCTACGAGCAGTACTTC

D gene: -
J gene: TRBJ2-7
V gene: TRBV12-3/TRBV12-4
clone size: few
CDR3 protein: CASSAGANSYEQYF
CDR3 DNA: TGTGCCAGCTCTGCGGGGGCCAACTCCTACGAGCAGTACTTC

D gene: TRBD1
J gene: TRBJ2-2
V gene: TRBV12-3/TRBV12-4
clone size: few
CDR3 protein: CASRPGQGRIGELFF
CDR3 DNA: TGTGCCAGCCGACCGGGACAGGGAAGGATCGGGGAGCTGTTTTTT

D gene: -
J gene: TRBJ1-6
V gene: TRBV2
clone size: -
CDR3 protein: CASSAGTENSPLHF
CDR3 DNA: TGTGCCAGCAGTGCGGGGACGGAAAATTCACCCCTCCACTTT

D gene: -
J gene: TRBJ1-3
V gene: TRBV5-1
clone size: few
CDR3 protein: CASSYQGSGNTIYF
CDR3 DNA: TGCGCCAGCAGCTATCAGGGATCTGGAAACACCATATATTTT

D gene: -
J gene: TRBJ1-2
V gene: TRBV5-1
clone size: many
CDR3 protein: CASSLGGVASTF
CDR3 DNA: TGCGCCAGCAGCTTGGGGGGGGTCGCCTCAACCTTC

D gene: -
J gene: TRBJ2-4
V gene: TRBV6-5
clone size: few
CDR3 protein: CASSPTGQAKNIQYF
CDR3 DNA: TGTGCCAGCAGTCCGACAGGCCAAGCCAAAAACATTCAGTACTTC

D gene: -
J gene: TRBJ2-6
V gene: TRBV19
clone size: -
CDR3 protein: CASSIIWSSGANVLTF
CDR3 DNA: TGTGCCAGTAGTATCATCTGGAGCTCTGGGGCCAACGTCCTGACTTTC

D gene: -
J gene: TRBJ2-1
V gene: TRBV5-1
clone size: many
CDR3 protein: CASSLSAGSGSYNEQFF
CDR3 DNA: TGCGCCAGCAGCTTGTCGGCCGGGTCCGGCTCCTACAATGAGCAGTTCTTC

D gene: TRBD1
J gene: TRBJ1-1
V gene: TRBV12-3/TRBV12-4
clone size: -
CDR3 protein: CASTLFGTGVEAFF
CDR3 DNA: TGTGCCAGCACCCTGTTCGGGACAGGGGTGGAAGCTTTCTTT

D gene: TRBD1
J gene: TRBJ1-1
V gene: TRBV29-1
clone size: few
CDR3 protein: CSVEDLYRGTEAFF
CDR3 DNA: TGCAGCGTTGAAGATCTGTACAGGGGGACTGAAGCTTTCTTT

D gene: -
J gene: TRBJ2-1
V gene: TRBV28
clone size: many
CDR3 protein: CASSFQALYNEQFF
CDR3 DNA: TGTGCCAGCAGTTTTCAAGCGCTTTACAATGAGCAGTTCTTC

D gene: -
J gene: TRBJ2-7
V gene: TRBV5-1
clone size: many
CDR3 protein: CASSLAGVGYEQYF
CDR3 DNA: TGCGCCAGCAGCTTGGCAGGTGTCGGCTACGAGCAGTACTTC

D gene: -
J gene: TRBJ2-3
V gene: TRBV4-1
clone size: few
CDR3 protein: CASSQDRRSGDTQYF
CDR3 DNA: TGCGCCAGCAGCCAAGATCGAAGGAGTGGGGATACGCAGTATTTT

D gene: TRBD1
J gene: TRBJ2-5
V gene: TRBV11-2
clone size: -
CDR3 protein: CASSLGTGDGETQYF
CDR3 DNA: TGTGCCAGCAGCTTAGGGACAGGGGATGGAGAGACCCAGTACTTC

D gene: -
J gene: TRBJ1-2
V gene: TRBV20-1
clone size: few
CDR3 protein: CSASGQGTYGYTF
CDR3 DNA: TGCAGTGCTAGTGGGCAGGGAACATATGGCTACACCTTC

D gene: TRBD2
J gene: TRBJ2-5
V gene: TRBV12-3/TRBV12-4
clone size: few
CDR3 protein: CASSWGLAGGQETQYF
CDR3 DNA: TGTGCCAGCAGTTGGGGACTAGCGGGGGGCCAAGAGACCCAGTACTTC

D gene: TRBD1
J gene: TRBJ2-5
V gene: TRBV7-8
clone size: -
CDR3 protein: CASSSRQGGQETQYF
CDR3 DNA: TGTGCCAGCAGCTCTAGACAGGGCGGCCAAGAGACCCAGTACTTC

D gene: -
J gene: TRBJ2-1
V gene: TRBV24-1
clone size: few
CDR3 protein: CATSDFARDEQFF
CDR3 DNA: TGTGCCACCAGTGATTTCGCTAGAGATGAGCAGTTCTTC

D gene: TRBD2
J gene: TRBJ2-2
V gene: TRBV7-8
clone size: -
CDR3 protein: CASSSLAGNTGELFF
CDR3 DNA: TGTGCCAGCAGCTCCCTAGCGGGGAACACCGGGGAGCTGTTTTTT

D gene: -
J gene: TRBJ1-4
V gene: TRBV10-3
clone size: few
CDR3 protein: CAISAGAAGKLFF
CDR3 DNA: TGTGCCATCAGTGCCGGGGCCGCGGGAAAACTGTTTTTT

D gene: -
J gene: TRBJ1-1
V gene: TRBV29-1
clone size: -
CDR3 protein: CSVREGRTEAFF
CDR3 DNA: TGCAGCGTTCGGGAGGGAAGGACTGAAGCTTTCTTT

D gene: -
J gene: TRBJ1-3
V gene: TRBV7-2
clone size: many
CDR3 protein: CASSPGSGNTIYF
CDR3 DNA: TGTGCCAGCTCACCAGGGTCTGGAAACACCATATATTTT

D gene: -
J gene: TRBJ2-4
V gene: TRBV20-1
clone size: many
CDR3 protein: CSARDSRGQNIQYF
CDR3 DNA: TGCAGTGCTAGAGATTCCCGGGGCCAAAACATTCAGTACTTC

D gene: -
J gene: TRBJ1-2
V gene: TRBV6-1
clone size: -
CDR3 protein: CASSAWTGNTF
CDR3 DNA: TGTGCCAGCAGTGCGTGGACGGGAAACACCTTC

D gene: -
J gene: TRBJ2-1
V gene: TRBV7-3
clone size: -
CDR3 protein: CASSLTVGGEQFF
CDR3 DNA: TGTGCCAGCAGCTTAACGGTGGGAGGTGAGCAGTTCTTC

D gene: -
J gene: TRBJ2-7
V gene: TRBV29-1
clone size: once
CDR3 protein: CSVEIPGNHEQYF
CDR3 DNA: TGCAGCGTTGAAATCCCGGGGAACCACGAGCAGTACTTC

D gene: TRBD2
J gene: TRBJ2-1
V gene: TRBV24-1
clone size: -
CDR3 protein: CATSATDGREGEQFF
CDR3 DNA: TGTGCCACCAGTGCAACGGACGGCAGGGAGGGTGAGCAGTTCTTC

D gene: TRBD2
J gene: TRBJ2-2
V gene: TRBV2
clone size: few
CDR3 protein: CASSRTSGYANTGELFF
CDR3 DNA: TGTGCCAGCAGTCGGACTAGCGGATACGCGAACACCGGGGAGCTGTTTTTT

D gene: TRBD2
J gene: TRBJ2-5
V gene: TRBV29-1
clone size: few
CDR3 protein: CSVERGGETQYF
CDR3 DNA: TGCAGCGTTGAACGGGGAGGGGAGACCCAGTACTTC

D gene: -
J gene: TRBJ1-1
V gene: TRBV19
clone size: -
CDR3 protein: CASSTFEGNTMNTEAFF
CDR3 DNA: TGTGCCAGTAGTACCTTCGAGGGGAACACTATGAACACTGAAGCTTTCTTT

D gene: TRBD1
J gene: TRBJ2-5
V gene: TRBV11-2
clone size: -
CDR3 protein: CASIKTGQETQYF
CDR3 DNA: TGTGCCAGCATCAAGACAGGGCAAGAGACCCAGTACTTC

D gene: -
J gene: TRBJ1-1
V gene: TRBV5-6
clone size: -
CDR3 protein: CASSLGFTGADTEAFF
CDR3 DNA: TGTGCCAGCAGCTTGGGCTTTACCGGAGCTGACACTGAAGCTTTCTTT

D gene: -
J gene: TRBJ1-2
V gene: TRBV7-2
clone size: few
CDR3 protein: CASRLNRDFEGYTF
CDR3 DNA: TGTGCCAGCAGACTTAACCGGGACTTTGAGGGCTACACCTTC

D gene: TRBD1
J gene: TRBJ1-1
V gene: TRBV18
clone size: few
CDR3 protein: CASSPWGQMNTEAFF
CDR3 DNA: TGTGCCAGCTCACCATGGGGACAGATGAACACTGAAGCTTTCTTT

D gene: -
J gene: TRBJ2-4
V gene: TRBV12-3/TRBV12-4
clone size: -
CDR3 protein: CASSLGDGQLAKNIQYF
CDR3 DNA: TGTGCCAGCAGTTTAGGCGATGGGCAGTTAGCCAAAAACATTCAGTACTTC

D gene: -
J gene: TRBJ1-1
V gene: TRBV6-5
clone size: many
CDR3 protein: CASSYGGSQNTEAFF
CDR3 DNA: TGTGCCAGCAGTTACGGCGGCAGTCAGAACACTGAAGCTTTCTTT